One and the same sample provided the 25 T cell receptor beta chains below, sequenced in a study of cytomegalovirus exposure and HLA in healthy donors. Primers for the PCR totalled 60 Vbeta and 13 Jbeta. Assay used: immunoSEQ multiplex PCR; TCRdb lists only in-frame clones, some missing. The repertoire includes 200,000 or so clones, roughly 80% of them detected once, and 3.5% to 4% sits in the top ten. The material sequenced was PBMCs. These receptors were collected from a male donor in good health and CMV-seronegative.

The chain uses TRBV5-6 and TRBJ2-7, with TRBD2 as a possible D gene (5 bases). CDR1 is SGHDT, CDR2 YYEEEE, per germline. CDR3 length: 13 amino acids. V was shortened by 0 bases and J by 5 bases, with 9 bases between the two germline ends. The CDR3 reads CASSLASGNEQYF. In DNA, the CDR3 is TGTGCCAGCAGCTTGGCCTCGGGGAACGAGCAGTACTTC.

There are a few counts of this clone. The chain uses TRBV4-1 and TRBJ2-7; no definite D call. The CDR3 is 13 residues long. The germline V and J ends were trimmed by 0 bases and 7 bases, with 10 bases remaining between them. Germline CDR1 reads MGHRA; CDR2 reads YSYEKL. CDR3 loop: CASSQDRYSEQYF. CDR3 nucleotide sequence: TGCGCCAGCAGCCAAGACCGGTATAGTGAGCAGTACTTC.

The chain combines TRBV5-8 with TRBJ2-3, with 8 nucleotides matching TRBD1. There are 14 residues in the CDR3. The germline V gene encodes CDR1 SGHTS and CDR2 YDEGEE. Trimming removed 4 bases from V and 3 bases from J; junction bases left unmatched: 4. In DNA, the CDR3 is TGTGCCAGCAGCCACAGGACAGGGACAGATACGCAGTATTTT. Its protein product is CASSHRTGTDTQYF.

This clone was counted once. The chain recombines TRBV7-6 with TRBJ2-5; maybe TRBD1 (5 bases). V gave up 4 bases and J gave up 1 base, with 13 bases separating them. CDR3 length equals 15 residues. In germline, CDR1 is SGHVS, CDR2 FNYEAQ. CDR3 bases: TGTGCCAGCAGCTCCCACCAGGGCCCCCAAGAGACCCAGTACTTC. It encodes CASSSHQGPQETQYF.

The chain recombines TRBV27 with TRBJ2-3; possible D gene TRBD1, 5 bases. The CDR3 length is 14 residues. Germline loops: CDR1 MNHEY, CDR2 SMNVEV (reference sequence). Trimming shortened V by 6 bases and J by 2 bases, and 12 bases separated the two germline ends. Written as DNA, the CDR3 is TGTGCCAGCAGCCACAGGTCGGCCACAGATACGCAGTATTTT. It encodes CASSHRSATDTQYF.

This clone has more than one count but fewer than ten. This chain links TRBV28 with TRBJ1-4; maybe TRBD1 (5 bases). This CDR3 has 15 amino acids. Germline-derived CDR1 and CDR2 are MDHEN and SYDVKM. V gave up 5 bases and J gave up 6 bases, with 16 bases separating them. The CDR3 sequence: CASSIRGGMDEKLFF. DNA of the CDR3: TGTGCCAGCAGTATTCGGGGGGGTATGGATGAAAAACTGTTTTTT.

The CDR3, as DNA: TGTGCCTCCCAGGTGAGGGGGGATACGCAGTATTTT. It encodes CASQVRGDTQYF. The V call is TRBV2, the J call TRBJ2-3; tentatively, D is TRBD1 (6 bases). Germline loops: CDR1 SNHLY, CDR2 FYNNEI. V dropped 11 bases and J dropped 6 bases, with 15 bases sitting between them. The CDR3 runs 12 residues. Full variable domain (outside the CDR3, taken from reference TRBV2 and TRBJ2-3): EPEVTQTPSHQVTQMGQEVILRCVPISNHLYFYWYRQILGQKVEFLVSFYNNEISEKSEIFDDQFSVERPDGSNFTLKIRSTKLEDSAMYFCASQVRGDTQYFGPGTRLTVL.

The chain uses TRBV7-9 and TRBJ2-5, with 9 nucleotides matching TRBD1. The V gene's germline CDR1 is SEHNR and CDR2 FQNEAQ (reference sequence). The CDR3 totals 15 residues. V was pared by 1 base and J by 5 bases, with 5 bases of the junction left unmatched. The DNA of the CDR3 is TGTGCCAGCAGCTTAGTACAGGGGGCGGGGGAGACCCAGTACTTC. This translates into CASSLVQGAGETQYF. Full variable domain (outside the CDR3, taken from reference TRBV7-9 and TRBJ2-5): DTGVSQNPRHKITKRGQNVTFRCDPISEHNRLYWYRQTLGQGPEFLTYFQNEAQLEKSRLLSDRFSAERPKGSFSTLEIQRTEQGDSAMYLCASSLVQGAGETQYFGPGTRLLVL.

The chain uses TRBV7-9 and TRBJ2-1; D is ambiguous. V shed 2 bases and J shed 5 bases, with 10 bases lying between them. Germline V gene data show CDR1 as SEHNR and CDR2 as FQNEAQ (reference sequence). This CDR3 contains 14 residues. The CDR3 loop reads CASSLTITHNEQFF. Written as DNA, the CDR3 is TGTGCCAGCAGCTTAACTATTACGCACAATGAGCAGTTCTTC.

This clone was recorded once. The chain couples TRBV6-5 to TRBJ2-7, with D perhaps TRBD2 (5 bases). Deletions cut 4 bases from V and 8 bases from J, with 21 bases between. This CDR3 has 15 residues. Looked up from germline, CDR1 is MNHEY and CDR2 is SVGAGI. The CDR3 sequence: CASSFTARAGAQQYF. The CDR3 DNA follows: TGTGCCAGCAGTTTCACGGCGCGGGCAGGAGCGCAGCAGTACTTC.

This clone occurred a few times. The chain uses TRBV5-1 and TRBJ2-5, with 7 nucleotides matching TRBD1. The trim removed 2 bases at V and 3 bases at J, leaving 4 bases unmatched. Germline-derived CDR1 and CDR2 are SGHRS and YFSETQ. The CDR3 spans 14 residues. Here the CDR3 reads CASSFDREKETQYF. The CDR3 bases are TGCGCCAGCAGCTTCGACAGGGAAAAAGAGACCCAGTACTTC.

This chain uses TRBV10-3 with TRBJ2-3, with TRBD2 matching over 8 bases. Per germline, CDR1 ENHRY and CDR2 SYGVKD. The V segment lost 11 bases and the J segment 0 bases; nucleotides outside the gene matches: 19. CDR3 length equals 18 residues. CDR3 bases: TGTGCCCGCGACCTGAGGAGCGGGAGACCTCCTAGCACAGATACGCAGTATTTT. Its protein is CARDLRSGRPPSTDTQYF.

Of note for this clone: Its ends do not fully match the called genes, so a read error is possible. V is TRBV7-9 and J is TRBJ2-1; 10 nucleotides line up with TRBD1. CDR1 and CDR2 (germline): SEHNR, FQNEAQ (reference sequence). The CDR3 length is 16 residues. The CDR3 protein is CSSSQRTGGFNNEQFF. CDR3 sequence (DNA): TGTTCCAGCAGCCAACGGACAGGGGGTTTTAACAATGAGCAGTTCTTC.

The chain is built from TRBV9 and TRBJ2-7, with 9 bases fitting TRBD2. The CDR3 is 15 residues long. Trimming removed 0 bases from V and 3 bases from J; junction bases left unmatched: 4. The germline CDR1 and CDR2 sequences are SGDLS and YYNGEE. Here the CDR3 reads CASSVGVAGVYEQYF. CDR3 bases: TGTGCCAGCAGCGTAGGTGTAGCGGGAGTCTACGAGCAGTACTTC. Full variable domain (remainder filled in from reference TRBV9 and TRBJ2-7): DSGVTQTPKHLITATGQRVTLRCSPRSGDLSVYWYQQSLDQGLQFLIQYYNGEERAKGNILERFSAQQFPDLHSELNLSSLELGDSALYFCASSVGVAGVYEQYFGPGTRLTVT.

This chain joins TRBV5-1 and TRBJ2-5; tentatively, D is TRBD2 (5 bases). In germline, CDR1 is SGHRS, CDR2 YFSETQ. Trimming took off 5 bases at V and 2 bases at J, with 16 bases between the two ends. CDR3 length: 15 residues. CDR3 nucleotide sequence: TGCGCCAGCAGGGACGTGGGAGTAAGGCAAGAGACCCAGTACTTC. The encoded protein is CASRDVGVRQETQYF.

The chain is built from TRBV5-4 and TRBJ1-2; the D gene is possibly TRBD1 (6 bases). Per the germline V gene, CDR1 is SGHNT and CDR2 is YYREEE (reference sequence). Trimming took 1 base from V and 4 from J, leaving 14 bases between them. The CDR3 totals 15 residues. The CDR3 nucleotides are TGTGCCAGCAGCTTGTGGACAGACACTCTCTATGGCTACACCTTC. Translated, it gives CASSLWTDTLYGYTF.

The chain uses TRBV5-1 and TRBJ2-2; 10 positions agree with TRBD2. The CDR3 is 15 amino acids. V lost 2 bases, J lost 7 bases, and 5 bases stayed unmatched. Germline CDR1 SGHRS, CDR2 YFSETQ. DNA for the CDR3: TGCGCCAGCAGCTTAAAGCGGGAGGGGAACGGGGAGCTGTTTTTT. Translating it yields CASSLKREGNGELFF. Drawing the rest from reference TRBV5-1 and TRBJ2-2, the complete variable domain is KAGVTQTPRYLIKTRGQQVTLSCSPISGHRSVSWYQQTPGQGLQFLFEYFSETQRNKGNFPGRFSGRQFSNSRSEMNVSTLELGDSALYLCASSLKREGNGELFFGEGSRLTVL.

CDR3 DNA: TGTGCCAGCAGCTCTACAGGGGGCGCGGGCACCGGGGAGCTGTTTTTT. As protein: CASSSTGGAGTGELFF. The J gene is TRBJ2-2, the V gene TRBV5-4; 9 bases fit TRBD1. CDR1 and CDR2 (germline): SGHNT, YYREEE (reference sequence). The CDR3 has 16 residues. V dropped 3 bases and J dropped 4; count of bases not matched to a gene: 7.

The chain is built from TRBV5-4 and TRBJ1-2, with TRBD1 as a possible D gene (6 bases). Germline V lookup: CDR1 SGHNT, CDR2 YYREEE (reference sequence). The CDR3 runs to 14 residues. V lost 1 base and J 1 base, leaving 8 bases between the germline ends. The CDR3 nucleotides are TGTGCCAGCAGCTTGAGGACAGTTAACTATGGCTACACCTTC. This codes for CASSLRTVNYGYTF.

The chain links TRBV11-2 to TRBJ1-1; 11 bases align to TRBD1. The CDR3 length is 15 residues. From germline, CDR1 is SGHAT and CDR2 FQNNGV. V lost 3 bases, J lost 1 base, and 1 base stayed unmatched. The CDR3 region is CASSLGQGENTEAFF. As DNA, the CDR3 is TGTGCCAGCAGCTTGGGACAGGGGGAGAACACTGAAGCTTTCTTT.

The genes are TRBV4-1 and TRBJ1-4; D is possibly TRBD1 (5 bases). The germline gives CDR1 MGHRA, CDR2 YSYEKL. The CDR3 extends over 17 amino acids. V shed 3 bases and J shed 8 bases, with 22 bases lying between them. CDR3 DNA: TGCGCCAGCAGCCACGGGCTCGACAGTAGGCCTCTGGAAAAACTGTTTTTT. It codes for CASSHGLDSRPLEKLFF.

V is TRBV7-2 and J is TRBJ1-2, with D unresolved. The V end was cut by 0 bases, the J end by 3 bases, with 8 bases between. CDR1 SGHTA and CDR2 FQGNSA come from the germline V gene. There are 14 residues in the CDR3. The CDR3 DNA sequence: TGTGCCAGCAGCTTAGCGAGGGCGGACTATGGCTACACCTTC. Protein sequence: CASSLARADYGYTF. The full variable domain, completed using reference TRBV7-2 and TRBJ1-2, is GAGVSQSPSNKVTEKGKDVELRCDPISGHTALYWYRQSLGQGLEFLIYFQGNSAPDKSGLPSDRFSAERTGGSVSTLTIQRTQQEDSAVYLCASSLARADYGYTFGSGTRLTVV.

The V and J genes are TRBV6-6 and TRBJ1-5; 7 bases map to TRBD1. V shed 6 bases and J 4 bases; nucleotides not matched to a gene: 9. This CDR3 is 15 amino acids long. Per the germline V gene, CDR1 is MNHNY and CDR2 is SVGAGI (reference sequence). The CDR3 spells CASSRDRVNNQPQHF. CDR3 DNA: TGTGCCAGCAGCCGGGACAGAGTGAATAATCAGCCCCAGCATTTT.

The CDR3 sequence is CASSGTGQGAIEKLFF. The CDR3 DNA sequence: TGTGCCAGCAGTGGCACTGGACAGGGGGCGATTGAAAAACTGTTTTTT. The chain employs TRBV6-6 and TRBJ1-4; 11 nucleotides align to TRBD1. Germline CDR1 is MNHNY and CDR2 is SVGAGI (reference sequence). The CDR3 contains 16 residues. Germline trimming cut 5 bases from V and 7 bases from J; bases unmatched to any gene: 9.

The rearrangement links TRBV21-1 to TRBJ1-2. TRBV21-1 has pseudogene status. This CDR3 contains 16 residues. The CDR3 spells CASSRRCPSGVYGYTF. Here the CDR3 DNA reads TGTGCCAGCTCCCGGAGGTGCCCTTCCGGGGTATATGGCTACACCTTC.